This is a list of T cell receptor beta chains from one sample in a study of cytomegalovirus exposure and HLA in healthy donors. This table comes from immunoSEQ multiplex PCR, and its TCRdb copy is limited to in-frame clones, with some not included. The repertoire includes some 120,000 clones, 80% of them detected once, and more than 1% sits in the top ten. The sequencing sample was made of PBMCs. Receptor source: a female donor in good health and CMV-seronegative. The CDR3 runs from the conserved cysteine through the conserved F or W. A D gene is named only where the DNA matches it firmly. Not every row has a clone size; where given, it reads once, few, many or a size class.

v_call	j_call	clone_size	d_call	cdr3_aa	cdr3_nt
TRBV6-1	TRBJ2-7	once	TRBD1	CASSLGRGLEQYF	TGTGCCAGCAGTTTGGGCAGGGGGCTCGAGCAGTACTTC
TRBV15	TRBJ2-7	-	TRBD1	CATSSDRANYEQYF	TGTGCCACCAGCAGCGACAGGGCCAACTACGAGCAGTACTTC
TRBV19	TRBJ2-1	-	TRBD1	CASSSNRQGRAGNEQFF	TGTGCCAGTAGTTCGAATAGACAGGGGCGGGCTGGAAATGAGCAGTTCTTC
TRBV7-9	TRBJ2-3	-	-	CASSLYGGSTDTQYF	TGTGCCAGCAGCTTATACGGGGGATCCACAGATACGCAGTATTTT
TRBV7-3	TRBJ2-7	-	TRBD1	CASSLSPGQGVGEQYF	TGTGCCAGCAGCTTATCCCCCGGACAGGGGGTAGGCGAGCAGTACTTC
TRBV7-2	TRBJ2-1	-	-	CASAVRRGRYNEQFF	TGTGCCAGCGCCGTGAGGAGGGGTAGGTACAATGAGCAGTTCTTC
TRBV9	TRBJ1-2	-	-	CASSVGQLANYGYTF	TGTGCCAGCAGCGTAGGACAGCTAGCTAACTATGGCTACACCTTC
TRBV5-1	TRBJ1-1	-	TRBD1	CASSYQNRGSHTEAFF	TGCGCCAGCAGCTACCAAAACAGGGGGTCCCACACTGAAGCTTTCTTT
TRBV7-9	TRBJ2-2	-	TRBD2	CASSPSGSGLSTGELFF	TGTGCCAGCAGCCCCTCGGGTAGCGGGTTAAGTACCGGGGAGCTGTTTTTT
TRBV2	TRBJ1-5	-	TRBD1	CASSSDRVLRSNQPQHF	TGTGCCAGCAGTTCGGACAGGGTGCTGAGGAGCAATCAGCCCCAGCATTTT
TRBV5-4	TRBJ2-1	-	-	CASSFEQGPYNEQFF	TGTGCCAGCAGCTTCGAGCAGGGTCCCTACAATGAGCAGTTCTTC
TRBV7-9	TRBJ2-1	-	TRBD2	CASSPIAGYEQFF	TGTGCCAGCAGCCCCATAGCGGGATATGAGCAGTTCTTC
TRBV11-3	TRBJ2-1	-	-	CASSLTPGRGEQFF	TGTGCCAGCAGCTTAACCCCAGGGCGAGGTGAGCAGTTCTTC
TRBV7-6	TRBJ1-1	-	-	CASSPRLDRNTEAFF	TGTGCCAGCAGCCCCCGCCTGGACAGAAACACTGAAGCTTTCTTT
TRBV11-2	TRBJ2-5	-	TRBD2	CASSPGTRAGETQYF	TGTGCCAGCAGCCCAGGGACTAGAGCGGGAGAGACCCAGTACTTC